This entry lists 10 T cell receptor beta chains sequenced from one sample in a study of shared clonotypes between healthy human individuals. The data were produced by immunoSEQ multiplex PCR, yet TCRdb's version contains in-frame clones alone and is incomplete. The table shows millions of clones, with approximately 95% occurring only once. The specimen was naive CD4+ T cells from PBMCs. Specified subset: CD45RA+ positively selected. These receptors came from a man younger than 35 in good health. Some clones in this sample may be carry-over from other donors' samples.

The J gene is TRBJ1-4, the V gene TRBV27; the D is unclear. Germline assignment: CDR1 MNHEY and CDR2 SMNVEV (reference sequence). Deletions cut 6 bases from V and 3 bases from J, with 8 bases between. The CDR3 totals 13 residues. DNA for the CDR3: TGTGCCAGCAGAGGTGGGGCTAATGAAAAACTGTTTTTT. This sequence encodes CASRGGANEKLFF.

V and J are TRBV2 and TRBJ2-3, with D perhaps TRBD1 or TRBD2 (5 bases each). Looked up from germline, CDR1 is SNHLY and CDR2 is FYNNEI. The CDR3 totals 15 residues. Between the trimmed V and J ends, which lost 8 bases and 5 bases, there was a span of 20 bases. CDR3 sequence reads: CASRDRGRGIDTQYF. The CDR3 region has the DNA TGTGCCAGCCGGGACCGCGGTCGTGGTATAGATACGCAGTATTTT.

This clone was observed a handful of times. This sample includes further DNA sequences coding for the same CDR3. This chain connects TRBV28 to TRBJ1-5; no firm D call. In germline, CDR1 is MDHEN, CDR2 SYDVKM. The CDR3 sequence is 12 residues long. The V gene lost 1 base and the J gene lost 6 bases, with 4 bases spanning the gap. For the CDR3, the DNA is TGTGCCAGCAGTTTATATGGTCAGCCCCAGCATTTT. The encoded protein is CASSLYGQPQHF.

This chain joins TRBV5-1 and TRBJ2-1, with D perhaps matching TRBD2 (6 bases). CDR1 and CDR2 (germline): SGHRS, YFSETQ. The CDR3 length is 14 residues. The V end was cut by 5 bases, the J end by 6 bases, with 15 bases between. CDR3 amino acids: CASSRGGNANEQFF. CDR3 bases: TGCGCCAGCAGTCGGGGCGGGAACGCCAATGAGCAGTTCTTC.

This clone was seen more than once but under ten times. The CDR3 DNA is TGCGCCAGCAGCTGGGGGACGTTCGCGGATGGCTACACCTTC. This sequence encodes CASSWGTFADGYTF. J is TRBJ1-2 and V is TRBV5-1, with D perhaps TRBD1 (5 bases). This CDR3 is 14 amino acids long. Germline CDR1 and CDR2: SGHRS and YFSETQ. The V end lost 3 bases, the J end lost 6 bases, and 15 bases lay between the germline ends.

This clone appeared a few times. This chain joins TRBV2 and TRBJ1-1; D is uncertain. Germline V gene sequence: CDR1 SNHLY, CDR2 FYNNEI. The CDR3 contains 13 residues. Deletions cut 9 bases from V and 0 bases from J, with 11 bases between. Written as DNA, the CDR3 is TGTGCCAGTGAGAAGAGAGTGAACACTGAAGCTTTCTTT. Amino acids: CASEKRVNTEAFF.

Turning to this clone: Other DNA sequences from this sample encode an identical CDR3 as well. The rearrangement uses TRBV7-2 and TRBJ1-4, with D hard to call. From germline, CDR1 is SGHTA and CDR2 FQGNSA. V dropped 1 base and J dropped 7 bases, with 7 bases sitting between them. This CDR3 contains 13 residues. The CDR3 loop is CASSLGRGEKLFF. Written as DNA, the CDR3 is TGTGCCAGCAGCTTAGGACGGGGTGAAAAACTGTTTTTT.

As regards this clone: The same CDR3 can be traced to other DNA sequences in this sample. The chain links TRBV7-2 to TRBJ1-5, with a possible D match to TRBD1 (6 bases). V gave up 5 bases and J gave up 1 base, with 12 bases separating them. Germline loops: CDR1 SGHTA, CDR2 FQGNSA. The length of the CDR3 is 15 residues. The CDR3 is CASSPTGGSNQPQHF. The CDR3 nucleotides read TGTGCCAGCAGCCCGACAGGTGGGAGCAATCAGCCCCAGCATTTT.

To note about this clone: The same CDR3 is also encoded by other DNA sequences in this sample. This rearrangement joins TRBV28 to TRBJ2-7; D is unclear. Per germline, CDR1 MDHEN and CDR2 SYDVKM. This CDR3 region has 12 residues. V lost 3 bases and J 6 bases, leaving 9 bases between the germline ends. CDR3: CASSLIPGEQYF. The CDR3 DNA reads TGTGCCAGCAGTTTGATCCCGGGCGAGCAGTACTTC.

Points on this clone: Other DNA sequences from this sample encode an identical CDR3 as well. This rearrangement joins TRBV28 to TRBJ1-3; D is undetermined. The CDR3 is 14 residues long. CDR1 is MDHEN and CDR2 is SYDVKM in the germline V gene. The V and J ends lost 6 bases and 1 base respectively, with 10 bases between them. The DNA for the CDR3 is TGTGCCAGCAGCCCCCCGAGGTCTGGAAACACCATATATTTT. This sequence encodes CASSPPRSGNTIYF.